This TCR beta chain was obtained from a study of control samples from healthy donors and cancer patients. The protocol was immunoSEQ multiplex PCR, while the TCRdb copy is restricted to in-frame clones and leaves out a portion. In total, the table holds around 190,000 clones. Looked up from germline, CDR1 is MDHEN and CDR2 is SYDVKM. Trimming removed 6 bases at V and 4 bases at J, with 9 bases between. The CDR3 runs to 12 residues. The genes are TRBV28 and TRBJ1-1; D uncertain. This clonotype was obtained from a woman aged 30 to 39 in good health. The sample consisted of blood. The CDR3 is CASSPQRTEAFF. The CDR3 DNA sequence: TGTGCCAGCAGCCCACAGCGCACTGAAGCTTTCTTT.